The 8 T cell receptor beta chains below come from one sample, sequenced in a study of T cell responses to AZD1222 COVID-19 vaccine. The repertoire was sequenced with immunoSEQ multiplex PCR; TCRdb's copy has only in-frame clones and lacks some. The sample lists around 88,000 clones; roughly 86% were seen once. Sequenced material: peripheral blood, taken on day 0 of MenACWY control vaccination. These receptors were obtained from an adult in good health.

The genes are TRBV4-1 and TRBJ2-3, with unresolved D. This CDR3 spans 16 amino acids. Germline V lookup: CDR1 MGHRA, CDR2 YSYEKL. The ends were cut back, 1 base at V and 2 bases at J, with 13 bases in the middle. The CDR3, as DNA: TGCGCCAGCAGCCAAGGATCCAGCTCCCTCACAGATACGCAGTATTTT. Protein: CASSQGSSSLTDTQYF.

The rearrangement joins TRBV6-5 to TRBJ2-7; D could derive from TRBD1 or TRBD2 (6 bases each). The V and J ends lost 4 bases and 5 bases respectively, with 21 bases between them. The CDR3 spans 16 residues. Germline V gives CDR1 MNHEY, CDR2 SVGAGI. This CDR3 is CASSSILKGGRDEQYF. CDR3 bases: TGTGCCAGCAGTTCCATCCTAAAGGGGGGCCGGGACGAGCAGTACTTC.

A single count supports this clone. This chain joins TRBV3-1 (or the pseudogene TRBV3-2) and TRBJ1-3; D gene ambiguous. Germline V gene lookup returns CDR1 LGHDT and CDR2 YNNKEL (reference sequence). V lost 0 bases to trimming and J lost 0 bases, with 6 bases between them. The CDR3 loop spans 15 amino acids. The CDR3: CASSQDLASGNTIYF. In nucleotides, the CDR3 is TGTGCCAGCAGCCAAGATCTTGCCTCTGGAAACACCATATATTTT.

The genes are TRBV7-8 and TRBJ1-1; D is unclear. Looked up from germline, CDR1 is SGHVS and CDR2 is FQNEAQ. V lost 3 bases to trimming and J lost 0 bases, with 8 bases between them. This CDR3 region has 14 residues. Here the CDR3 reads CASSFMEVNTEAFF. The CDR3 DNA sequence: TGTGCCAGCAGCTTCATGGAGGTGAACACTGAAGCTTTCTTT.

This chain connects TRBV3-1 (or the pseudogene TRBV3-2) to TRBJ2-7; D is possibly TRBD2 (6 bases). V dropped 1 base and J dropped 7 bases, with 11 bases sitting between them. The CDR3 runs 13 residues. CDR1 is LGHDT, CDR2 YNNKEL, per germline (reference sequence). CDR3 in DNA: TGTGCCAGCAGCCAAGTGGGAGGCGGGGAGCAGTACTTC. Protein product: CASSQVGGGEQYF.

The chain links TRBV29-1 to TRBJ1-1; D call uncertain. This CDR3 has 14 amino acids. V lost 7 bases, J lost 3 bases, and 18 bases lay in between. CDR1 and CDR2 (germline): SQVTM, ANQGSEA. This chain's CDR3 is CSGRKRLTDTEAFF. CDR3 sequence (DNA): TGCAGCGGGAGAAAGAGATTAACGGACACTGAAGCTTTCTTT.

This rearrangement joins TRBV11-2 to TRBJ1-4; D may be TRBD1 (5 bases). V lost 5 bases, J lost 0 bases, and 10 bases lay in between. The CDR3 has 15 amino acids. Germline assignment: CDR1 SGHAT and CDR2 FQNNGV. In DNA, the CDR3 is TGTGCCAGCAGCGGAGGGACTGCAACTAATGAAAAACTGTTTTTT. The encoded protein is CASSGGTATNEKLFF.

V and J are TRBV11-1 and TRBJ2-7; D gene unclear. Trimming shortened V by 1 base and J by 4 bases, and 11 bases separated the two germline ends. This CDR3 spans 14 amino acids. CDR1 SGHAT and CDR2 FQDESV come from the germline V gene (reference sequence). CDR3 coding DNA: TGTGCCAGCAGCTTAGAATCGGCAGATTACGAGCAGTACTTC. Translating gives CASSLESADYEQYF.